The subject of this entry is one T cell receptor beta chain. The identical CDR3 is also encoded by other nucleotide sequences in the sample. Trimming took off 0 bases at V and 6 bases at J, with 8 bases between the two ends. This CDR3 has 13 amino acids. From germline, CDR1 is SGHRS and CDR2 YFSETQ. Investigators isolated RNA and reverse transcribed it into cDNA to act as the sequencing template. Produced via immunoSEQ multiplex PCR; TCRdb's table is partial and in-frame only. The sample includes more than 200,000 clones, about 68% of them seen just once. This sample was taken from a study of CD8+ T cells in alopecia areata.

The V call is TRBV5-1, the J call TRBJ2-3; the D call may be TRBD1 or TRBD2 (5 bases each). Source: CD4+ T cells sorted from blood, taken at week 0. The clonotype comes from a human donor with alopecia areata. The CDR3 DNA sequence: TGCGCCAGCAGCTTGGAGGGGAGCGATACGCAGTATTTT. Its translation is CASSLEGSDTQYF.